These 6 T cell receptor beta chains were all obtained from the same sample, sequenced in a study of OX40 agonist ivuxolimab in advanced cancers. Sequenced by immunoSEQ multiplex PCR; TCRdb stores in-frame clones only, minus some. The sample lists roughly 66,000 clones, roughly 84% occurring once. Source: CD4+ or CD8+ T cells sorted from blood, taken in a trial of the OX40 agonist ivuxolimab. All receptors come from an adult with an advanced solid tumor such as melanoma, head and neck, liver or kidney cancer.

This clone was detected a few times. V usage is TRBV7-9 and J usage is TRBJ1-2; no clear D gene. CDR3 length: 11 residues. Germline-derived CDR1 and CDR2 are SEHNR and FQNEAQ (reference sequence). The germline V and J ends were trimmed by 4 bases and 6 bases, with 6 bases remaining between them. CDR3 DNA: TGTGCCAGCAGCTCCTCAGATGGCTACACCTTC. Protein: CASSSSDGYTF.

J is TRBJ2-5 and V is TRBV7-6; no clear D gene. V lost 1 base and J 3 bases, leaving 12 bases between the germline ends. CDR3 length equals 15 residues. The germline V gene encodes CDR1 SGHVS and CDR2 FNYEAQ. This CDR3 reads CASSLGPGREETQYF. DNA for the CDR3: TGTGCCAGCAGCTTAGGCCCCGGACGGGAAGAGACCCAGTACTTC.

V usage is TRBV15 and J usage is TRBJ1-5; TRBD1 matches at 8 bases. The CDR3 runs 15 residues. Trimming took 5 bases from V and 6 from J; bases not matched to a gene: 9. Germline V lookup: CDR1 LNHNV, CDR2 YYDKDF (reference sequence). CDR3 residues: CATSDRTGFGQPQHF. In nucleotides, the CDR3 is TGTGCCACCAGCGATCGGACAGGGTTTGGTCAGCCCCAGCATTTT.

The genes are TRBV6-1 and TRBJ2-3, with D uncertain. The germline V gene has CDR1 MNHNS and CDR2 SASEGT. The CDR3 is made up of 11 amino acids. V lost 6 bases and J lost 3, with 4 bases in between. CDR3 coding DNA: TGTGCCAGCAGGGGTACAGATACGCAGTATTTT. It translates to CASRGTDTQYF.

DNA for the CDR3: TGCGCCAGCAGGTTGACTAGGGTCGGAGAGACCCAGTACTTC. It yields the protein CASRLTRVGETQYF. The chain has TRBV4-1 and TRBJ2-5; D is possibly TRBD2 (6 bases). Germline CDR1 and CDR2: MGHRA and YSYEKL. The V gene lost 6 bases and the J gene lost 4 bases, with 15 bases spanning the gap. The CDR3 is made up of 14 amino acids.

This clone appeared once. CDR3 DNA sequence: TGTGCCAGCACCGAGCCTAGCGGGGTCGAGCAGTTCTTC. Translated: CASTEPSGVEQFF. The V gene is TRBV2, the J gene TRBJ2-1; 9 bases line up with TRBD2. Germline-derived CDR1 and CDR2 are SNHLY and FYNNEI. V lost 7 bases, J lost 10 bases, and 8 bases stayed unmatched. The CDR3 is 13 residues long.